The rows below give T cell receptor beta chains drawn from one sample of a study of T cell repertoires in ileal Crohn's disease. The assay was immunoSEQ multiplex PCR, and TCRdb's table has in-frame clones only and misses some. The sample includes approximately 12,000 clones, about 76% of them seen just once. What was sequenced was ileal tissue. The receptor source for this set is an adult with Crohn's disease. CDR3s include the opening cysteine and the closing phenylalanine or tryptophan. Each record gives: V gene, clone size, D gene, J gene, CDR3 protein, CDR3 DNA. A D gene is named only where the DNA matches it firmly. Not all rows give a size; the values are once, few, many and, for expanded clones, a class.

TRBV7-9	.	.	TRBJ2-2	CASSLLAIPNTGELFF	TGTGCCAGCAGCTTATTAGCGATTCCGAACACCGGGGAGCTGTTTTTT
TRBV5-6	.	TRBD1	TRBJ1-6	CASSLGTGRDSPLHF	TGTGCCAGCAGCTTGGGGACAGGGCGGGATTCACCCCTCCACTTT
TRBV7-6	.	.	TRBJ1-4	CASSFTGRGKGEKLFF	TGTGCCAGCAGCTTCACAGGGAGAGGGAAAGGAGAAAAACTGTTTTTT
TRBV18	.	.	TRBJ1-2	CASSPEQGEAYGYTF	TGTGCCAGCTCACCGGAACAGGGTGAAGCCTATGGCTACACCTTC
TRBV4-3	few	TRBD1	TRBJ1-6	CASSQQTTGGSAPLHF	TGCGCCAGCAGCCAACAAACGACAGGGGGTTCGGCACCCCTCCACTTT
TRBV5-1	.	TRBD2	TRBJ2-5	CASSLAVAGGQETQYF	TGCGCCAGCAGCTTGGCCGTCGCGGGGGGACAAGAGACCCAGTACTTC
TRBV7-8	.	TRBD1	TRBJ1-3	CASSLGNRGSNTIYF	TGTGCCAGCAGCTTAGGGAACAGGGGATCAAACACCATATATTTT
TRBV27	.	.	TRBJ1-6	CASSSPGYNSPLHF	TGTGCCAGCAGTTCTCCGGGGTATAATTCACCCCTCCACTTT
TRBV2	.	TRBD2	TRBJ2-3	CATEERDSHPSTDTQYF	TGTGCCACCGAAGAGCGGGACTCCCACCCAAGCACAGATACGCAGTATTTT
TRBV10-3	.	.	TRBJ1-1	CAISDFGLTEAFF	TGTGCCATCAGTGATTTCGGGTTGACTGAAGCTTTCTTT
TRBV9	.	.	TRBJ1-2	CASSVGQDNYGYTF	TGTGCCAGCAGCGTAGGACAGGATAACTATGGCTACACCTTC
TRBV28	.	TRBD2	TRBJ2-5	CASGDTGLAGDQETQYF	TGTGCCAGCGGGGACACCGGACTAGCGGGGGACCAAGAGACCCAGTACTTC
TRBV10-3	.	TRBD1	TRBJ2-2	CAISESYIFQGQGTGELFF	TGTGCCATCAGTGAGTCGTACATTTTCCAGGGACAGGGCACCGGGGAGCTGTTTTTT
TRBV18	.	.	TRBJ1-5	CASSAAGYGGNQPQHF	TGTGCCAGCTCAGCCGCAGGGTATGGAGGCAATCAGCCCCAGCATTTT
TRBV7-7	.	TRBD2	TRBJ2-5	CASSLGRTSGRETQYF	TGTGCCAGCAGCTTAGGAAGGACTAGCGGGAGGGAGACCCAGTACTTC
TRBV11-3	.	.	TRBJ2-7	CASSPRSYEQYF	TGTGCCAGCAGCCCCCGGAGCTACGAGCAGTACTTC
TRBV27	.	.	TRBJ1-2	CASSLTGNLGGYTF	TGTGCCAGCAGTTTAACGGGTAATCTAGGTGGCTACACCTTC
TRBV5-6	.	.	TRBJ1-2	CASSLAWGVVYGYTF	TGTGCCAGCAGCTTGGCGTGGGGGGTGGTCTATGGCTACACCTTC
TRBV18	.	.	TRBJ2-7	CASSPRPDEQYF	TGTGCCAGCTCACCGCGGCCCGACGAGCAGTACTTC
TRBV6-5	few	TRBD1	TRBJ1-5	CASNQGAGEPQHF	TGTGCCAGCAACCAGGGGGCGGGGGAGCCCCAGCATTTT
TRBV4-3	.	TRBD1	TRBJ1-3	CASSQDLVTAGGGNTIYF	TGCGCCAGCAGCCAAGATTTGGTTACTGCAGGGGGAGGAAACACCATATATTTT
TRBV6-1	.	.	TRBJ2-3	CASSEVRDTQYF	TGTGCCAGCAGTGAAGTCAGAGATACGCAGTATTTT
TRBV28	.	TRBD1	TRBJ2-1	CASSPSPGQGASNEQFF	TGTGCCAGCAGCCCTTCGCCCGGGCAGGGGGCCTCCAATGAGCAGTTCTTC
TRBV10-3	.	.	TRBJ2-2	CAISYSGYDTGELFF	TGTGCCATCAGTTACAGCGGGTATGACACCGGGGAGCTGTTTTTT
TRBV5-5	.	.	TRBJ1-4	CASSLTEGWNEKLFF	TGTGCCAGCAGCCTTACGGAGGGTTGGAATGAAAAACTGTTTTTT
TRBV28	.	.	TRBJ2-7	CASSTRRYEQYF	TGTGCCAGCAGTACTAGACGGTACGAGCAGTACTTC
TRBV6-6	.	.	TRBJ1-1	CASNLLAAAEAFF	TGTGCCAGCAATTTACTAGCGGCCGCTGAAGCTTTCTTT
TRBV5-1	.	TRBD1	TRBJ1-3	CASSLSTGTGQSTIYF	TGCGCCAGCAGCTTATCAACCGGGACAGGGCAAAGCACCATATATTTT
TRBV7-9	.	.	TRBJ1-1	CASSPQGLGVNTEAFF	TGTGCCAGCAGCCCTCAAGGTCTCGGGGTGAACACTGAAGCTTTCTTT
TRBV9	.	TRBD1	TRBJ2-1	CASSVEPGQGFSNEQFF	TGTGCCAGCAGCGTAGAACCGGGACAGGGTTTCTCCAATGAGCAGTTCTTC
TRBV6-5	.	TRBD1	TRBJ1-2	CASSYRGQGAYGYTF	TGTGCCAGCAGTTACCGAGGACAGGGCGCCTATGGCTACACCTTC
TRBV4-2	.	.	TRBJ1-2	CASSQDVGDGYTF	TGTGCCAGCAGCCAAGATGTCGGGGATGGCTACACCTTC
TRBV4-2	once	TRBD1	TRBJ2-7	CASSTGTGAYEQYF	TGTGCCAGCAGCACCGGGACAGGGGCCTACGAGCAGTACTTC
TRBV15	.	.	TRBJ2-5	CATSRDHGGRETQYF	TGTGCCACCAGCAGAGATCACGGGGGTCGAGAGACCCAGTACTTC
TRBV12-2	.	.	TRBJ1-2	CASRPTVGANYGYTF	TGTGCAAGTCGCCCGACAGTTGGAGCTAACTATGGCTACACCTTC
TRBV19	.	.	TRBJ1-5	CASSITWGEFNQPQHF	TGTGCCAGTAGTATAACGTGGGGGGAATTTAATCAGCCCCAGCATTTT
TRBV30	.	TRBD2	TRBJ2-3	CAWSVLAGGRTITDTQYF	TGTGCCTGGAGTGTACTAGCGGGGGGGCGGACGATTACAGATACGCAGTATTTT
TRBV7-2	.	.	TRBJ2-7	CASSNSYEQYF	TGTGCCAGCAGTAACAGCTACGAGCAGTACTTC
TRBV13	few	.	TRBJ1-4	CASSQGLYATNEKLFF	TGTGCCAGCAGCCAGGGCCTATACGCAACTAATGAAAAACTGTTTTTT
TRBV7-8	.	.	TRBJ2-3	CASSHAGASTDTQYF	TGTGCCAGCAGCCACGCGGGGGCTAGCACAGATACGCAGTATTTT
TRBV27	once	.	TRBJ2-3	CASSSYSVDTQYF	TGTGCCAGCAGTTCCTATAGTGTGGATACGCAGTATTTT
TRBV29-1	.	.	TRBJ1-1	CSVAMNTEAFF	TGCAGCGTTGCCATGAACACTGAAGCTTTCTTT
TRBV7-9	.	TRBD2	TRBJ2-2	CASSLGGLAGAPVPGELFF	TGTGCCAGCAGCTTAGGGGGACTAGCGGGGGCGCCGGTTCCCGGGGAGCTGTTTTTT
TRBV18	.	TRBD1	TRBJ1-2	CASSLRTGFNYGYTF	TGTGCCAGCTCACTCCGGACAGGTTTTAACTATGGCTACACCTTC
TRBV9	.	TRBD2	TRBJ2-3	CASSVEAGQGDTQYF	TGTGCCAGCAGCGTTGAAGCGGGGCAGGGAGATACGCAGTATTTT
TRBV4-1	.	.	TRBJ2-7	CASADSGGLRSYEQYF	TGCGCCAGCGCTGACTCGGGGGGCCTCCGGTCGTACGAGCAGTACTTC
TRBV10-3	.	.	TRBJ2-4	CAISPRGGQGGSKNIQYF	TGTGCCATCAGCCCCCGGGGGGGACAGGGAGGGAGCAAAAACATTCAGTACTTC
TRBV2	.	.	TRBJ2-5	CASSDEQSQETQYF	TGTGCCAGCAGTGACGAACAGTCCCAAGAGACCCAGTACTTC
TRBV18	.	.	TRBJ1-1	CASSPQLNTEAFF	TGTGCCAGCTCACCCCAGTTGAACACTGAAGCTTTCTTT
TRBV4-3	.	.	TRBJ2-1	CASSQASSNAYNEQFF	TGCGCCAGCAGCCAAGCGTCTAGTAACGCCTACAATGAGCAGTTCTTC
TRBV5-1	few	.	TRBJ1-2	CASSSLQGASYGYTF	TGCGCCAGCAGTTCATTACAGGGAGCCTCTTATGGCTACACCTTC
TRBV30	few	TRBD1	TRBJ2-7	CAWSLPGQGAREQYF	TGTGCCTGGAGTCTACCGGGACAGGGGGCGCGGGAGCAGTACTTC
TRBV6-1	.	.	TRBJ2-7	CASSSDEQYF	TGTGCCAGCAGTTCCGACGAGCAGTACTTC